This TCR beta chain was sequenced during a study of a mutant IDH1 vaccine in newly diagnosed glioma. Study-wide context: Administration of eight vaccinations to patients took place in weeks 1, 3, 5, 7, 11, 15, 19, 23. Broader study findings: Among patients, 93.3% showed immune responses induced by the vaccine.

Generated by immunoSEQ multiplex PCR, the TCRdb table keeps only in-frame clones and is missing some. The sample has about 27,000 clones, roughly 80% seen once. Germline V gives CDR1 ENHRY, CDR2 SYGVKD. The CDR3 has 16 residues. The V gene end was trimmed by 0 bases and the J gene end by 4 bases; junction bases not matched to a gene: 7. The time point is: week 5, during vaccination. Every vaccine dose comprised 300 ug of mutant IDH1 20-mer peptide plus topical imiquimod. Worth noting for this clone: The antigen is not known.

The chain combines TRBV10-3 with TRBJ1-1; 8 bases line up with TRBD1. Sample: PBMCs, taken from a glioma patient whose treatment included an IDH1 peptide vaccine. The clonotype originates from a man aged 35-49 years with glioma. Some clones in this sample may be carry-over from other donors' samples. The CDR3 coding sequence is TGTGCCATCAGTGAGTCGACTCCAGGGGGCCTCACTGAAGCTTTCTTT. This sequence encodes CAISESTPGGLTEAFF.